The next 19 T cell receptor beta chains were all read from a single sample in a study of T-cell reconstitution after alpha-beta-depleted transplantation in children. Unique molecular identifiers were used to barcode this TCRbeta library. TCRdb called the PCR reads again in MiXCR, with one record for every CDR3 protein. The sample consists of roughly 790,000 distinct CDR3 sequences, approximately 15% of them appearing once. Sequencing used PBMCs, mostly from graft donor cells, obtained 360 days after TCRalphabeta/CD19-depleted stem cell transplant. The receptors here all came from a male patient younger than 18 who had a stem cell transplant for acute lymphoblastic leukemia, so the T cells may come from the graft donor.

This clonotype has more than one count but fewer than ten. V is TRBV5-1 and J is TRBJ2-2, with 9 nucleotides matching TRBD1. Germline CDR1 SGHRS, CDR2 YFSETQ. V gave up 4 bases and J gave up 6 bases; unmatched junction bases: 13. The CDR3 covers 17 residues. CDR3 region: CASSPLRLTGGPGELFF. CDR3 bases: TGCGCCAGCAGCCCGCTCCGCCTTACAGGGGGCCCCGGGGAGCTGTTTTTT.

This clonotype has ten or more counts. The CDR3 loop is CASRIADTGELFF. In DNA form, the CDR3 reads TGCGCCAGCAGGATAGCGGACACCGGGGAGCTGTTTTTT. This rearrangement joins TRBV5-1 to TRBJ2-2, with D possibly matching TRBD2 (6 bases). Per germline, CDR1 SGHRS and CDR2 YFSETQ. Between the trimmed V and J ends, which lost 5 bases and 3 bases, there was a span of 8 bases. The CDR3 has 13 residues.

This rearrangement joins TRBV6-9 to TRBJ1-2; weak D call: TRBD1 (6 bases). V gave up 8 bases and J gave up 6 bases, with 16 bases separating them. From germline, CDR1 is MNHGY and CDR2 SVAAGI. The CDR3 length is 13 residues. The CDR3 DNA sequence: TGTGCCAGCGGCTCAGGGGCTTCTAATGGCTACACCTTC. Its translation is CASGSGASNGYTF.

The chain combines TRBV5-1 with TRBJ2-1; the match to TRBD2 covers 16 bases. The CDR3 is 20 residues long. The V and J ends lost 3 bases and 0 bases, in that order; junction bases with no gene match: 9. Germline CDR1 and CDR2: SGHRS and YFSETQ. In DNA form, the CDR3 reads TGCGCCAGCAGCTCTACGGGACTAGCGGGAGGGTGGAGCTCCTACAATGAGCAGTTCTTC. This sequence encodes CASSSTGLAGGWSSYNEQFF.

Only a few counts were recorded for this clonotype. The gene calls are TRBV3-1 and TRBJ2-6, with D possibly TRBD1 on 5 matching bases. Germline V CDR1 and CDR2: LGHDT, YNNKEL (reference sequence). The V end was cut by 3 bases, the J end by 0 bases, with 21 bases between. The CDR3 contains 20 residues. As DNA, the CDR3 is TGTGCCAGCAGCCATGGGGCAGCAGTGGTCCGGAGCTCTGGGGCCAACGTCCTGACTTTC. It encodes CASSHGAAVVRSSGANVLTF. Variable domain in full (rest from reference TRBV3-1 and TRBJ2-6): DTAVSQTPKYLVTQMGNDKSIKCEQNLGHDTMYWYKQDSKKFLKIMFSYNNKELIINETVPNRFSPKSPDKAHLNLHINSLELGDSAVYFCASSHGAAVVRSSGANVLTFGAGSRLTVL.

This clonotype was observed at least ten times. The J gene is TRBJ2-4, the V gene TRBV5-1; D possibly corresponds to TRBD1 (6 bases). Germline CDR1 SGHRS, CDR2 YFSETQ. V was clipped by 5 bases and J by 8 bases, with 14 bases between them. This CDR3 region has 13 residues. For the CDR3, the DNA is TGCGCCAGCAGACAGGGAGTTATGGACATTCAGTACTTC. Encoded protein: CASRQGVMDIQYF.

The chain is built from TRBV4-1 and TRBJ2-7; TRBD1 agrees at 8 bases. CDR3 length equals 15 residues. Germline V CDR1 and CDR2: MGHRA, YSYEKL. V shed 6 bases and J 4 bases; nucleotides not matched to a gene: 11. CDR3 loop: CASRTDRATFYEQYF. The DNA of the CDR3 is TGCGCCAGCAGGACGGACAGGGCTACCTTTTACGAGCAGTACTTC.

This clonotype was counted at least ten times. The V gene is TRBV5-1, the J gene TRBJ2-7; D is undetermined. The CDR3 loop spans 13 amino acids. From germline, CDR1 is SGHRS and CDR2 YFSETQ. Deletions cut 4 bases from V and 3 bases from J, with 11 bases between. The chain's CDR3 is CASSIDKFYEQYF. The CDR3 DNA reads TGCGCCAGCAGCATCGACAAGTTCTACGAGCAGTACTTC.

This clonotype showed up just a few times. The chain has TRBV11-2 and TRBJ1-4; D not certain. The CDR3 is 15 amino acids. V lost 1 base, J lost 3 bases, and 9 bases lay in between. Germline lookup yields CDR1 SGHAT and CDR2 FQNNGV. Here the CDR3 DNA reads TGTGCCAGCAGCTTAGTACAAGTTGCTAATGAAAAACTGTTTTTT. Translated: CASSLVQVANEKLFF.

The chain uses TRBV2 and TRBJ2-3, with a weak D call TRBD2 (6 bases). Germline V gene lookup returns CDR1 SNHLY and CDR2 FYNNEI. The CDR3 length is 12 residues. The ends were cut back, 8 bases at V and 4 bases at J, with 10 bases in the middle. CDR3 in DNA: TGTGCCAGCTCGGGGGTAGCAGATACGCAGTATTTT. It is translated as CASSGVADTQYF.

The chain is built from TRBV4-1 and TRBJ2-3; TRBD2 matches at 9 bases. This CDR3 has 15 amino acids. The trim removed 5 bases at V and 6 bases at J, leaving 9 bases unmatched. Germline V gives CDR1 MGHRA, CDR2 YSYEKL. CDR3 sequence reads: CASSSSGTSRDTQYF. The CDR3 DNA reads TGCGCCAGCAGCAGCTCCGGGACTAGCAGGGATACGCAGTATTTT.

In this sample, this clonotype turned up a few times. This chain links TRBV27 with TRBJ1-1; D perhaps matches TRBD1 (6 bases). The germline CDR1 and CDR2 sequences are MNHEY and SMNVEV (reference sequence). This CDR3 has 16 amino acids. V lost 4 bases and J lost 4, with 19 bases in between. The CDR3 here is CASSSNRVWRSTEAFF. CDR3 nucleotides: TGTGCCAGCAGTTCAAACAGGGTCTGGAGGAGCACTGAAGCTTTCTTT.

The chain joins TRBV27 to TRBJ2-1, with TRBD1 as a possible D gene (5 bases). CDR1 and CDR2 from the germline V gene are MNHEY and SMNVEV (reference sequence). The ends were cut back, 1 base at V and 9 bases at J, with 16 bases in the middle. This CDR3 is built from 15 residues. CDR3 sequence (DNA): TGTGCCAGCAGTTTATTAGCAGGGCGGTTCGGTGAGCAGTTCTTC. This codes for CASSLLAGRFGEQFF.

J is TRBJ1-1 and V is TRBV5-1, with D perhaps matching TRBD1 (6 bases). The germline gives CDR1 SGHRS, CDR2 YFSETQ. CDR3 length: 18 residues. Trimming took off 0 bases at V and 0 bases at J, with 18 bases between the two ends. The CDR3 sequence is CASSLGMGRQGLNTEAFF. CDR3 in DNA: TGCGCCAGCAGCTTGGGAATGGGGCGGCAGGGGCTGAACACTGAAGCTTTCTTT. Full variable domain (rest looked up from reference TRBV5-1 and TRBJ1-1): KAGVTQTPRYLIKTRGQQVTLSCSPISGHRSVSWYQQTPGQGLQFLFEYFSETQRNKGNFPGRFSGRQFSNSRSEMNVSTLELGDSALYLCASSLGMGRQGLNTEAFFGQGTRLTVV.

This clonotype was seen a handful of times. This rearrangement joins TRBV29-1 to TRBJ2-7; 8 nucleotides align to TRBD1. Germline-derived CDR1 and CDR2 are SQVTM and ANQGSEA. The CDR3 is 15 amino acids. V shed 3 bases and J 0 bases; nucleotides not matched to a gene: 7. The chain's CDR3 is CSVDGQGASSYEQYF. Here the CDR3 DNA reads TGCAGCGTTGATGGCCAGGGGGCCAGCTCCTACGAGCAGTACTTC.

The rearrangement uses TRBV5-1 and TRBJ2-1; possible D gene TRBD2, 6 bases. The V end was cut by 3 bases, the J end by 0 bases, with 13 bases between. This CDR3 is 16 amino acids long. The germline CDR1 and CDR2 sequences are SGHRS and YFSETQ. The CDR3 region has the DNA TGCGCCAGCAGCTCCGGGGACTTTAGCTCCTACAATGAGCAGTTCTTC. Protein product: CASSSGDFSSYNEQFF.

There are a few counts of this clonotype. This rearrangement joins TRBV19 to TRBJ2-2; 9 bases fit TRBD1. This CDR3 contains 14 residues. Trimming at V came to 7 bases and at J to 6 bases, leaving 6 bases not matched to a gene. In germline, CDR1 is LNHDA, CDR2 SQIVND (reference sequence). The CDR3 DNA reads TGTGCCAGTATTTGGACAGGGGTTCCCGGGGAGCTGTTTTTT. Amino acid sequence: CASIWTGVPGELFF.

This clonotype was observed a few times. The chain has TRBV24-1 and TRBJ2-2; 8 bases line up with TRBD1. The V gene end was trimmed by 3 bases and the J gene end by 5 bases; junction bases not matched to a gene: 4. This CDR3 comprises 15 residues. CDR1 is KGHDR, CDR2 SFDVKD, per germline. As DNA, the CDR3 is TGTGCCACCAGTGATGGGGGACAGGTAACCGGGGAGCTGTTTTTT. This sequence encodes CATSDGGQVTGELFF.

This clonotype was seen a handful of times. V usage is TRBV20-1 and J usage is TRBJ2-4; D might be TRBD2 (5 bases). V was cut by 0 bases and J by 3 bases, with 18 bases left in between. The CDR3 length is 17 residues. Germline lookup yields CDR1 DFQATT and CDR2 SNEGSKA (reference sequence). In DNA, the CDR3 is TGCAGTGCTAGAGAGGGTTTTGGTTTGGGGAGCAAAAACATTCAGTACTTC. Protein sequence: CSAREGFGLGSKNIQYF.